This T cell receptor (beta chain) was retrieved from a study of T-cell memory formation after mild COVID-19. TCRdb recomputed calls from the 5' RACE reads with MiXCR, one row per CDR3 protein. This sample has roughly 260,000 distinct CDR3 sequences, with about a sixth found just once. V was trimmed by 6 bases and J by 8 bases, leaving 16 bases between them. Germline V gives CDR1 MNHEY, CDR2 SMNVEV (reference sequence). The CDR3 has 13 amino acids. Concerning this clonotype itself: Its target is not known.

Study-level points and caveats: CD4+ contracting clones were found mainly in CM and EM, and CD8+ ones in EMRA. Still unconfirmed is whether the second-wave clones peaking on day 37 recognized SARS-CoV-2.

The clonotype was recovered from a young man who had mild COVID-19 (a few samples of this study predate the infection). Cell type and time point are not known. The sequenced material came from PBMCs or a T cell subset sorted from them (not recorded which). This chain joins TRBV27 and TRBJ1-2; D not resolved. CDR3 DNA sequence: TGTGCCAGCAGGCAAGCCGAGGCGGGGGGCTACACCTTC. This sequence encodes CASRQAEAGGYTF.